These 32 T cell receptor beta chains came from one sample sequenced in a study of early T cells in non-severe SARS-CoV-2 infection. MiXCR was run by TCRdb on the 5' RACE reads, yielding one entry per CDR3 protein. The table lists approximately 70,000 distinct CDR3 sequences, more than 4% of them singletons. The specimen was whole blood, collected at baseline. The receptors were gathered from an adult who was a healthcare worker with PCR-confirmed SARS-CoV-2 infection or an uninfected control (not recorded which).

In this sample, this clonotype turned up a few times. The genes are TRBV27 and TRBJ2-5; weak D call: TRBD1 (6 bases). Per the germline V gene, CDR1 is MNHEY and CDR2 is SMNVEV (reference sequence). With 6 bases removed from V and 4 bases from J, the gap between germline ends came to 18 bases. CDR3 length: 15 amino acids. The CDR3 region has the DNA TGTGCCAGCAGGGCCAGGGGTTTCACGGGAGAGACCCAGTACTTC. Translation: CASRARGFTGETQYF.

This clonotype has ten or more counts. V usage is TRBV20-1 and J usage is TRBJ2-1, with TRBD2 as a possible D gene (6 bases). V lost 6 bases and J 6 bases, leaving 12 bases between the germline ends. Germline loops: CDR1 DFQATT, CDR2 SNEGSKA (reference sequence). This CDR3 comprises 12 residues. The CDR3 DNA follows: TGCAGTGCCCGGAGGGAGTTCAATGAGCAGTTCTTC. Translation gives CSARREFNEQFF.

This clonotype was seen repeatedly, ten times or more. V usage is TRBV5-1 and J usage is TRBJ2-1, with 7 bases lining up with TRBD1. This CDR3 spans 12 amino acids. Germline CDR1 reads SGHRS; CDR2 reads YFSETQ. V gave up 4 bases and J gave up 8 bases; unmatched junction bases: 3. The CDR3 spells CASSRQGDEQFF. The CDR3 nucleotides read TGCGCCAGCAGCCGTCAGGGGGATGAGCAGTTCTTC.

This clonotype has ten or more counts. V gene TRBV7-6 combines with J gene TRBJ2-7; D remains ambiguous. V lost 0 bases and J 0 bases, leaving 12 bases between the germline ends. Germline CDR1 and CDR2: SGHVS and FNYEAQ. This CDR3 spans 16 amino acids. As DNA, the CDR3 is TGTGCCAGCAGCTTAGCGGTGGCAGCTAGCTCCTACGAGCAGTACTTC. Its translation: CASSLAVAASSYEQYF.

The chain employs TRBV5-1 and TRBJ2-1; 7 positions match TRBD1. The CDR3 contains 14 residues. Germline V gene data show CDR1 as SGHRS and CDR2 as YFSETQ. The trim removed 9 bases at V and 8 bases at J, leaving 14 bases unmatched. The chain's CDR3 is CATAPRDRADEQFF. The DNA of the CDR3 is TGCGCCACGGCCCCCAGAGACAGGGCCGATGAGCAGTTCTTC.

This chain connects TRBV5-1 to TRBJ2-7, with 8 bases aligning to TRBD2. Germline loops: CDR1 SGHRS, CDR2 YFSETQ. V gave up 3 bases and J gave up 3 bases; unmatched junction bases: 8. The CDR3 runs 15 residues. The DNA for the CDR3 is TGCGCCAGCAGCTGGCGGACTAGCTCAGACTACGAGCAGTACTTC. This translates into CASSWRTSSDYEQYF.

This clonotype appeared many times. The chain couples TRBV5-4 to TRBJ1-1; 7 nucleotides agree with TRBD1. The CDR3 runs to 14 residues. The V segment lost 3 bases and the J segment 0 bases; nucleotides outside the gene matches: 2. Germline V gene lookup returns CDR1 SGHNT and CDR2 YYREEE (reference sequence). CDR3 residues: CASSSGQVNTEAFF. The CDR3 DNA follows: TGTGCCAGCAGCTCAGGACAGGTGAACACTGAAGCTTTCTTT.

This clonotype was seen more than once but under ten times. This chain joins TRBV27 and TRBJ1-1; D gene ambiguous. This CDR3 region has 13 residues. V lost 0 bases, J lost 3 bases, and 5 bases lay in between. Germline V gene lookup returns CDR1 MNHEY and CDR2 SMNVEV (reference sequence). CDR3 protein: CASSLSWDTEAFF. The CDR3 DNA is TGTGCCAGCAGTTTATCTTGGGACACTGAAGCTTTCTTT.

This clonotype was picked up many times. The genes are TRBV6-4 and TRBJ2-1; the match to TRBD2 covers 9 bases. The CDR3 loop spans 14 amino acids. Germline CDR1 is MRHNA and CDR2 is SNTAGT. After removal of 5 bases from V and 9 bases from J, the junction contained 8 bases not matched to a gene. For the CDR3, the DNA is TGTGCCAGCAGTCGACTAGCGGACGACTTTGAGCAGTTCTTC. It encodes CASSRLADDFEQFF.

This clonotype came up many times. The genes are TRBV7-2 and TRBJ1-3, with 11 bases matching TRBD1. Looked up from germline, CDR1 is SGHTA and CDR2 is FQGNSA. Trimming took 5 bases from V and 4 from J; bases not matched to a gene: 10. The CDR3 is made up of 17 amino acids. The CDR3 spells CASSPWTGGSPGNTIYF. The CDR3 DNA reads as TGTGCCAGCAGCCCTTGGACAGGGGGCTCTCCCGGAAACACCATATATTTT.

This clonotype was counted ten times or more. The chain carries TRBV11-3 and TRBJ2-1, with 14 bases identical to TRBD2. Losses at the gene ends were 5 bases for V and 9 bases for J; bases not matched to a gene: 9. This CDR3 comprises 16 residues. The germline V gene has CDR1 SGHNT and CDR2 YENEEA. CDR3 loop: CASSPGTSGSAGEQFF. In DNA, the CDR3 is TGTGCCAGCAGCCCCGGGACTAGCGGGAGCGCAGGTGAGCAGTTCTTC.

A few counts support this clonotype. The J gene is TRBJ2-7, the V gene TRBV29-1; a weak D match, TRBD1 (5 bases). From germline, CDR1 is SQVTM and CDR2 ANQGSEA. V gave up 1 base and J gave up 7 bases, with 14 bases separating them. The CDR3 is 13 amino acids. CDR3 nucleotides: TGCAGCGTTGAAGGGGGCCCGAATCGGGAGCAGTACTTC. Its protein product is CSVEGGPNREQYF.

This clonotype was observed a handful of times. The chain employs TRBV11-2 and TRBJ2-7; D is perhaps TRBD2 (6 bases). V lost 0 bases to trimming and J lost 2 bases, with 14 bases between them. The CDR3 runs 16 residues. In germline, CDR1 is SGHAT, CDR2 FQNNGV. The CDR3: CASSLDSSEHTYEQYF. CDR3 DNA: TGTGCCAGCAGCTTAGATTCTAGCGAACACACCTACGAGCAGTACTTC.

CDR3 residues: CASSSDLGSYNEQFF. CDR3 coding DNA: TGTGCCAGCAGCTCCGACTTGGGCTCCTACAATGAGCAGTTCTTC. The V and J genes are TRBV11-3 and TRBJ2-1, with no clear D. CDR1 is SGHNT, CDR2 YENEEA, per germline. The CDR3 sequence is 15 residues long. Trimming took off 4 bases at V and 0 bases at J, with 10 bases between the two ends.

This clonotype showed up many times. The genes are TRBV5-4 and TRBJ2-3; no firm D call. The germline V and J ends were trimmed by 0 bases and 1 base, with 6 bases remaining between them. Germline assignment: CDR1 SGHNT and CDR2 YYREEE (reference sequence). The CDR3 is 14 amino acids. The CDR3 spells CASSLDVGTDTQYF. Here the CDR3 DNA reads TGTGCCAGCAGCTTGGACGTCGGCACAGATACGCAGTATTTT.

The rearrangement joins TRBV3-1 to TRBJ2-5; unclear D gene. Germline CDR1 and CDR2: LGHDT and YNNKEL (reference sequence). The V gene lost 4 bases and the J gene lost 4 bases, with 22 bases spanning the gap. The length of the CDR3 is 17 residues. CDR3 sequence reads: CASSPRARVGLPETQYF. DNA for the CDR3: TGTGCCAGCAGCCCAAGAGCCCGGGTAGGCCTCCCAGAGACCCAGTACTTC.

This clonotype showed up many times. The rearrangement links TRBV18 to TRBJ2-1; 9 bases are shared with TRBD1. Germline CDR1 and CDR2: KGHSH and LQKENI. Unmatched junction bases numbered 12, after V lost 3 bases and J lost 0 bases. This CDR3 spans 19 amino acids. CDR3 nucleotide sequence: TGTGCCAGCTCACCGGCACAGGGGGCTAAACTATTCTCCTACAATGAGCAGTTCTTC. It specifies CASSPAQGAKLFSYNEQFF.

This clonotype was seen at least ten times. This chain joins TRBV27 and TRBJ1-5, with 7 nucleotides matching TRBD1. V lost 5 bases to trimming and J lost 0 bases; unmatched junction nucleotides: 7. CDR1 is MNHEY, CDR2 SMNVEV, per germline (reference sequence). CDR3 length equals 16 residues. The CDR3 here is CASSPIRGASNQPQHF. DNA of the CDR3: TGTGCCAGCAGTCCCATCAGGGGGGCTAGCAATCAGCCCCAGCATTTT.

This clonotype appeared a few times. The rearrangement joins TRBV7-9 to TRBJ1-4; D possibly corresponds to TRBD1 (6 bases). The CDR3 loop spans 15 amino acids. Germline values: CDR1 SEHNR, CDR2 FQNEAQ (reference sequence). The ends were cut back, 2 bases at V and 8 bases at J, with 15 bases in the middle. Here the CDR3 reads CASSLYGGAEEKLFF. The CDR3 nucleotides are TGTGCCAGCAGCTTATATGGGGGCGCGGAAGAAAAACTGTTTTTT.

V is TRBV5-1 and J is TRBJ2-1; 7 bases fit TRBD1. Trimming at V came to 2 bases and at J to 4 bases, leaving 9 bases not matched to a gene. The CDR3 is 16 residues long. Germline V gene data show CDR1 as SGHRS and CDR2 as YFSETQ. DNA of the CDR3: TGCGCCAGCAGCTTTCGGACAGGCCGATCATACAATGAGCAGTTCTTC. Residues: CASSFRTGRSYNEQFF.

V gene TRBV7-9 combines with J gene TRBJ2-1, with 7 bases matching TRBD1. Trimming at V came to 2 bases and at J to 3 bases, leaving 7 bases not matched to a gene. Germline V gene lookup returns CDR1 SEHNR and CDR2 FQNEAQ (reference sequence). This CDR3 spans 16 amino acids. The CDR3 sequence: CASSLLRQGVYNEQFF. The CDR3 nucleotides read TGTGCCAGCAGCTTACTGAGGCAGGGGGTCTACAATGAGCAGTTCTTC. Using reference TRBV7-9 and TRBJ2-1 for the parts outside the CDR3, the full variable domain is DTGVSQNPRHKITKRGQNVTFRCDPISEHNRLYWYRQTLGQGPEFLTYFQNEAQLEKSRLLSDRFSAERPKGSFSTLEIQRTEQGDSAMYLCASSLLRQGVYNEQFFGPGTRLTVL.

This clonotype has at least ten counts. The rearrangement joins TRBV6-6 to TRBJ1-4, with a weak D call TRBD1 (5 bases). Germline CDR1 reads MNHNY; CDR2 reads SVGAGI (reference sequence). The V and J ends lost 6 bases and 3 bases respectively, with 17 bases between them. The CDR3 contains 16 residues. The CDR3 here is CASRPRDLGANEKLFF. CDR3 DNA: TGTGCCAGCAGGCCCAGGGATCTGGGGGCTAATGAAAAACTGTTTTTT.

This clonotype has ten or more counts. J is TRBJ2-5 and V is TRBV5-5, with D possibly called TRBD1 or TRBD2 (7 bases each). Looked up from germline, CDR1 is SGHKS and CDR2 is YYEKEE (reference sequence). The V gene lost 4 bases and the J gene lost 3 bases, with 13 bases spanning the gap. The CDR3 contains 14 residues. Written as DNA, the CDR3 is TGTGCCAGCAGCCCTCAGGGGGGGAAAGAGACCCAGTACTTC. Translated: CASSPQGGKETQYF. Using reference TRBV5-5 and TRBJ2-5 for the parts outside the CDR3, the full variable domain is DAGVTQSPTHLIKTRGQQVTLRCSPISGHKSVSWYQQVLGQGPQFIFQYYEKEERGRGNFPDRFSARQFPNYSSELNVNALLLGDSALYLCASSPQGGKETQYFGPGTRLLVL.

The table lists this clonotype with many counts. The gene calls are TRBV12-3 or TRBV12-4 and TRBJ2-1; TRBD1 matches at 8 bases. The CDR3 is 15 amino acids. The ends lost 5 bases at V and 6 bases at J; junction bases unmatched: 9. The CDR3 protein is CASSPWTGNLNEQFF. The CDR3 DNA is TGTGCCAGCAGTCCGTGGACAGGGAACCTCAATGAGCAGTTCTTC.

This clonotype was detected ten times or more. CDR3 in DNA: TGTGCCAGCAGCTTAGCGCACATGGAAAAGGACAACACTGAAGCTTTCTTT. Translation: CASSLAHMEKDNTEAFF. The chain links TRBV7-6 to TRBJ1-1; D is unclear. The V end was cut by 0 bases, the J end by 2 bases, with 16 bases between. This CDR3 contains 17 residues. The germline V gene has CDR1 SGHVS and CDR2 FNYEAQ. Full variable domain (missing parts from reference TRBV7-6 and TRBJ1-1): GAGVSQSPRYKVTKRGQDVALRCDPISGHVSLYWYRQALGQGPEFLTYFNYEAQQDKSGLPNDRFSAERPEGSISTLTIQRTEQRDSAMYRCASSLAHMEKDNTEAFFGQGTRLTVV.

The sample holds a few counts of this clonotype. V usage is TRBV27 and J usage is TRBJ2-1, with D uncertain. Germline assignment: CDR1 MNHEY and CDR2 SMNVEV (reference sequence). V lost 4 bases, J lost 7 bases, and 11 bases lay in between. The CDR3 runs 13 residues. CDR3 loop: CASSWRARNEQFF. DNA for the CDR3: TGTGCCAGCAGTTGGAGAGCACGGAATGAGCAGTTCTTC.

This clonotype turned up a few times. The chain's CDR3 is CSVIISYEQYF. The CDR3 DNA reads as TGCAGCGTAATTATATCCTACGAGCAGTACTTC. The rearrangement joins TRBV29-1 to TRBJ2-7; D gene uncertain. Per the germline V gene, CDR1 is SQVTM and CDR2 is ANQGSEA. Trimming took 6 bases from V and 1 from J, leaving 7 bases between them. The CDR3 extends over 11 amino acids.

The chain joins TRBV7-9 to TRBJ2-7, with TRBD2 as a possible D gene (6 bases). The CDR3 consists of 15 residues. The germline CDR1 and CDR2 sequences are SEHNR and FQNEAQ (reference sequence). The V end was cut by 5 bases, the J end by 5 bases, with 19 bases between. DNA of the CDR3: TGTGCCAGCAGCCTAGGGGCCGGGAGTCTCCACGAGCAGTACTTC. Translation: CASSLGAGSLHEQYF.

In its sample, this clonotype is medium-sized. This chain uses TRBV12-3 or TRBV12-4 with TRBJ1-3; D remains ambiguous. V shed 6 bases and J shed 1 base, with 19 bases lying between them. The CDR3 is 17 residues long. CDR3 protein: CASRAAGNTLSGNTIYF. Written as DNA, the CDR3 is TGTGCCAGCAGAGCTGCCGGGAACACTCTTTCTGGAAACACCATATATTTT.

This clonotype was counted a few times. This chain links TRBV7-2 with TRBJ2-7, with D possibly being TRBD1 (6 bases). There are 16 residues in the CDR3. V lost 1 base, J lost 0 bases, and 13 bases lay in between. Germline V gene sequence: CDR1 SGHTA, CDR2 FQGNSA. The CDR3 region is CASSLEGVSYSYEQYF. As DNA, the CDR3 is TGTGCCAGCAGCTTAGAGGGGGTTAGCTACTCCTACGAGCAGTACTTC. Variable domain in full (rest from reference TRBV7-2 and TRBJ2-7): GAGVSQSPSNKVTEKGKDVELRCDPISGHTALYWYRQSLGQGLEFLIYFQGNSAPDKSGLPSDRFSAERTGGSVSTLTIQRTQQEDSAVYLCASSLEGVSYSYEQYFGPGTRLTVT.

Worth noting for this clonotype: Possible read error: a much larger clone is one base away. The chain carries TRBV29-1 and TRBJ2-5; D is perhaps TRBD2 (5 bases). Per the germline V gene, CDR1 is SQVTM and CDR2 is ANQGSEA. CDR3 length: 11 residues. The CDR3 is CGVGGTETQYF. CDR3 DNA: TGCGGCGTTGGAGGCACCGAGACCCAGTACTTC.

This sequence joins TRBV20-1 and TRBJ2-1, with TRBD1 matching 7 bases. Germline V CDR1 and CDR2: DFQATT, SNEGSKA (reference sequence). This CDR3 has 16 amino acids. J was trimmed by 4 bases and V by 3 bases; bases with no gene match: 12. This CDR3 is CSARPPSGTAYNEQFF. DNA of the CDR3: TGCAGTGCTAGGCCTCCCTCCGGGACAGCTTACAATGAGCAGTTCTTC.